The 26 T cell receptor beta chains below were found in one sample sequenced in a study of blood T cell repertoires in COVID-19. Clones were read by immunoSEQ multiplex PCR, and TCRdb kept only the in-frame ones, dropping some. The data hold 45,000 to 50,000 clones, with 70% to 90% observed a single time. Sequences were obtained from peripheral blood. These receptors all come from a human donor in a cohort sampled during active COVID-19.

This clone was picked up one time. This chain connects TRBV5-5 to TRBJ2-1, with 7 bases that match TRBD1. CDR1 and CDR2 from the germline V gene are SGHKS and YYEKEE (reference sequence). Trimming took 4 bases from V and 10 from J; bases not matched to a gene: 5. This CDR3 has 12 amino acids. CDR3 protein: CASSPDRSEQFF. For the CDR3, the DNA is TGTGCCAGCAGCCCGGACAGGTCGGAGCAGTTCTTC.

V usage is TRBV9 and J usage is TRBJ2-3, with D maybe TRBD2 (6 bases). V was pared by 4 bases and J by 0 bases, with 9 bases between. The CDR3 has 14 amino acids. CDR1 is SGDLS, CDR2 YYNGEE, per germline. CDR3 DNA: TGTGCCAGCAGCCCGGGGACTAGCACAGATACGCAGTATTTT. Protein: CASSPGTSTDTQYF.

The rearrangement links TRBV6-6 to TRBJ2-5; the match to TRBD2 covers 7 bases. The germline gives CDR1 MNHNY, CDR2 SVGAGI (reference sequence). The CDR3 spans 18 residues. V shed 5 bases and J 2 bases; nucleotides not matched to a gene: 17. CDR3 protein: CASSPQGNFGGRQETQYF. The CDR3 nucleotides are TGTGCCAGCAGTCCGCAAGGAAATTTTGGCGGGAGACAAGAGACCCAGTACTTC.

There are a few counts of this clone. The chain has TRBV4-1 and TRBJ2-2, with 8 bases fitting TRBD1. The CDR3 is 16 amino acids. V dropped 3 bases and J dropped 1; count of bases not matched to a gene: 4. From germline, CDR1 is MGHRA and CDR2 YSYEKL. The CDR3 here is CASSHNDRGNTGELFF. CDR3 bases: TGCGCCAGCAGCCACAATGACAGGGGGAACACCGGGGAGCTGTTTTTT.

V gene TRBV11-2 combines with J gene TRBJ2-1, with 7 nucleotides matching TRBD2. The V segment lost 1 base and the J segment 5 bases; nucleotides outside the gene matches: 11. This CDR3 is built from 17 residues. Germline CDR1 and CDR2: SGHAT and FQNNGV. The DNA of the CDR3 is TGTGCCAGCAGCTTAGGTGAAAGGCGGGGGACCCACAATGAGCAGTTCTTC. This encodes CASSLGERRGTHNEQFF.

The J gene is TRBJ1-3, the V gene TRBV6-5; 8 bases map to TRBD1. Germline CDR1 is MNHEY and CDR2 is SVGAGI. The V segment lost 7 bases and the J segment 0 bases; nucleotides outside the gene matches: 2. The CDR3 sequence is 14 residues long. The CDR3 region is CASIGTGSGNTIYF. The CDR3 DNA follows: TGTGCCAGCATCGGGACAGGCTCTGGAAACACCATATATTTT.

The sample holds one count of this clone. The chain uses TRBV12-2 and TRBJ2-5; TRBD2 was called by the table and not checked on the DNA. TRBV12-2 is termed a pseudogene. CDR3 length: 10 amino acids. The CDR3 DNA reads as TGTGCAAGTCGCCCGGAGACCCAGTACTTC. This gives the protein CASRPETQYF.

The V call is TRBV6-5, the J call TRBJ2-7; 9 nucleotides agree with TRBD1. This CDR3 is 15 amino acids long. Trimming removed 5 bases from V and 4 bases from J; junction bases left unmatched: 9. Germline values: CDR1 MNHEY, CDR2 SVGAGI. Here the CDR3 DNA reads TGTGCCAGCAGTAGACCGGGACAGGGTAGGTACGAGCAGTACTTC. This encodes CASSRPGQGRYEQYF.

V gene TRBV19 combines with J gene TRBJ2-3; 8 positions agree with TRBD2. V was clipped by 6 bases and J by 6 bases; unmatched bases: 8. The CDR3 has 14 residues. CDR1 and CDR2 from the germline V gene are LNHDA and SQIVND (reference sequence). The CDR3: CASRARGAVDTQYF. The CDR3 DNA follows: TGTGCCAGTAGGGCGCGGGGGGCCGTGGATACGCAGTATTTT.

The chain carries TRBV5-6 and TRBJ1-4; TRBD1 aligns across 11 bases. Germline V gene lookup returns CDR1 SGHDT and CDR2 YYEEEE. The CDR3 totals 15 residues. The trim removed 0 bases at V and 9 bases at J, leaving 4 bases unmatched. CDR3 coding DNA: TGTGCCAGCAGCTTGGACGGGACAGGGGGGAAAAAACTGTTTTTT. Protein sequence: CASSLDGTGGKKLFF.

The chain has TRBV28 and TRBJ1-1, with D tentatively TRBD1 (5 bases). The CDR3 length is 15 residues. Trimming left V 6 bases short and J 1 base short, with 15 bases between. The V gene's germline CDR1 is MDHEN and CDR2 SYDVKM. The CDR3 nucleotides read TGTGCCAGCAGCCAATTAACCGGACAGAACACTGAAGCTTTCTTT. Protein product: CASSQLTGQNTEAFF.

The chain is built from TRBV3-1 (or the pseudogene TRBV3-2) and TRBJ1-1; the D gene is possibly TRBD1 (5 bases). With 0 bases removed from V and 3 bases from J, the gap between germline ends came to 11 bases. CDR1 and CDR2 (germline): LGHDT, YNNKEL (reference sequence). The CDR3 runs 15 residues. CDR3 bases: TGTGCCAGCAGCCAAGACCAGGGTAGAGACACTGAAGCTTTCTTT. This translates into CASSQDQGRDTEAFF.

V is TRBV6-6 and J is TRBJ2-7, with 9 bases matching TRBD1. CDR1 and CDR2 (germline): MNHNY, SVGAGI (reference sequence). Unmatched junction bases numbered 4, after V lost 2 bases and J lost 5 bases. The CDR3 is made up of 14 amino acids. This CDR3 is CASSYEDRGNEQYF. CDR3 DNA sequence: TGTGCCAGCAGTTACGAGGACAGGGGTAACGAGCAGTACTTC.

The V call is TRBV6-5, the J call TRBJ1-6, with D unclear. The germline V gene encodes CDR1 MNHEY and CDR2 SVGAGI. The CDR3 has 15 residues. The V end lost 6 bases, the J end lost 8 bases, and 17 bases lay between the germline ends. CDR3 DNA: TGTGCCAGCAGAAACGCGTGGAGGATTGATTCACCCCTCCACTTT. As protein: CASRNAWRIDSPLHF.

This clone was counted a few times. The chain carries TRBV28 and TRBJ2-7, with a weak D call TRBD2 (5 bases). Germline V gene sequence: CDR1 MDHEN, CDR2 SYDVKM. V was trimmed by 6 bases and J by 2 bases, leaving 23 bases between them. The CDR3 totals 17 residues. The CDR3 here is CASRDSSWSALPYEQYF. CDR3 DNA: TGTGCCAGCAGAGACTCTAGCTGGTCGGCACTCCCCTACGAGCAGTACTTC.

This chain links TRBV13 with TRBJ2-3; D perhaps matches TRBD1 (6 bases). This CDR3 spans 16 amino acids. Trimming removed 4 bases at V and 0 bases at J, with 14 bases between. CDR1 is PRHDT and CDR2 is FYEKMQ in the germline V gene (reference sequence). CDR3 coding DNA: TGTGCCAGCAGCTCCGAGGACAGTCGAAGCACAGATACGCAGTATTTT. Translation: CASSSEDSRSTDTQYF.

The chain links TRBV9 to TRBJ1-2; D is possibly TRBD1 (5 bases). Trimming removed 0 bases at V and 4 bases at J, with 19 bases between. Germline-derived CDR1 and CDR2 are SGDLS and YYNGEE. This CDR3 has 17 amino acids. The DNA for the CDR3 is TGTGCCAGCAGCGTAGAAGGAGGGTGGCAGGGCGGCTATGGCTACACCTTC. Translating it yields CASSVEGGWQGGYGYTF.

This rearrangement joins TRBV19 to TRBJ1-1, with a tentative D call TRBD1 (5 bases). CDR1 LNHDA and CDR2 SQIVND come from the germline V gene (reference sequence). The CDR3 is 15 residues long. Trimming took 7 bases from V and 0 from J, leaving 15 bases between them. The CDR3 DNA is TGTGCCAGTACGGTGCAGGGCTGGATGAACACTGAAGCTTTCTTT. Translated: CASTVQGWMNTEAFF.

The CDR3 DNA sequence: TGCGCCAGCAGCCAAGGTTTAACAGGGGTGTCCTACGAGCAGTACTTC. Encoded protein: CASSQGLTGVSYEQYF. The genes are TRBV4-1 and TRBJ2-7, with 7 bases that match TRBD1. The CDR3 is 16 amino acids. Trimming cost V 1 base and J 1 base; bases outside gene matches: 7. Germline CDR1 MGHRA, CDR2 YSYEKL.

The chain is built from TRBV11-2 and TRBJ2-7; 8 bases match TRBD1. The CDR3 contains 14 residues. Trimming took 5 bases from V and 5 from J; bases not matched to a gene: 8. Germline loops: CDR1 SGHAT, CDR2 FQNNGV. The CDR3 here is CASSARTGTNEQYF. The DNA of the CDR3 is TGTGCCAGCAGCGCGAGGACAGGGACCAACGAGCAGTACTTC.

The rearrangement uses TRBV18 and TRBJ2-1; 8 nucleotides agree with TRBD1. This CDR3 has 13 amino acids. Germline lookup yields CDR1 KGHSH and CDR2 LQKENI. The V segment lost 3 bases and the J segment 12 bases; nucleotides outside the gene matches: 7. The CDR3 DNA reads TGTGCCAGCTCACCGGACAGGGCCGGGGGGCAGTTCTTC. It specifies CASSPDRAGGQFF.

The chain employs TRBV7-2 and TRBJ2-1, with 11 bases lining up with TRBD2. The CDR3 is 13 residues long. Unmatched junction bases numbered 0, after V lost 4 bases and J lost 7 bases. The V gene's germline CDR1 is SGHTA and CDR2 FQGNSA. The CDR3 sequence is CASSSSGGNEQFF. CDR3 coding DNA: TGTGCCAGCAGCTCTAGCGGGGGGAATGAGCAGTTCTTC.

The chain uses TRBV11-2 and TRBJ2-5; 9 bases match TRBD2. The germline CDR1 and CDR2 sequences are SGHAT and FQNNGV. J lost 1 base, V lost 4 bases, and 10 bases had no gene match. The CDR3 loop spans 17 amino acids. As DNA, the CDR3 is TGTGCCAGCAGCTCACCCCTGGCGGGGGGGTTCCAAGAGACCCAGTACTTC. Its translation is CASSSPLAGGFQETQYF.

The V and J genes are TRBV27 and TRBJ1-2, with 8 nucleotides matching TRBD1. Germline CDR1 MNHEY, CDR2 SMNVEV (reference sequence). V lost 3 bases to trimming and J lost 8 bases; unmatched junction nucleotides: 14. The CDR3 consists of 16 residues. CDR3 protein: CASSFHASQGAKGYTF. The CDR3, as DNA: TGTGCCAGCAGTTTTCACGCAAGCCAGGGGGCTAAGGGCTACACCTTC.

The V and J genes are TRBV12-3 or TRBV12-4 and TRBJ1-1, with D hard to call. V shed 3 bases and J shed 3 bases, with 5 bases lying between them. This CDR3 has 12 amino acids. This CDR3 is CASSFADTEAFF. The CDR3 DNA sequence: TGTGCCAGCAGTTTCGCGGACACTGAAGCTTTCTTT.

This clone appeared once. The chain joins TRBV9 to TRBJ2-7; 11 bases line up with TRBD2. The CDR3 has 14 residues. Trimming took 3 bases from V and 7 from J; bases not matched to a gene: 6. CDR1 SGDLS and CDR2 YYNGEE come from the germline V gene. The CDR3 loop reads CASSALTSGEEQYF. The CDR3 DNA follows: TGTGCCAGCAGCGCCCTGACTAGCGGGGAGGAGCAGTACTTC.